Sequencing of this T cell receptor beta chain was carried out in a study of blood T cell repertoires in COVID-19. The germline CDR1 and CDR2 sequences are KGHSH and LQKENI. The CDR3 runs to 16 residues. V lost 3 bases and J 6 bases, leaving 18 bases between the germline ends. In the original workflow: Estimates of nucleated cell counts were drawn from the amplification of reference gene primers. Measured with immunoSEQ multiplex PCR; TCRdb has only the in-frame clones, and not every one. The V and J calls and the clone size are those of that table, but D and trimming were determined from the DNA. The data contain about 240,000 clones, over 80% of them singletons.

The receptor was derived from a man aged 25 to 40 who had recovered from COVID-19. V gene TRBV18 combines with J gene TRBJ1-5; D is possibly TRBD1 (6 bases). Sequencing used peripheral blood. The CDR3 sequence is CASSPAPGQYAQPQHF. The DNA of the CDR3 is TGTGCCAGCTCACCGGCGCCGGGACAATACGCTCAGCCCCAGCATTTT.